This is a list of T cell receptor beta chains from one sample in a study of T cells in localized non-small cell lung cancer. Only in-frame clones appear in the TCRdb table, and some are missing; sequencing was by immunoSEQ multiplex PCR. The sample includes 25,000 to 35,000 clones, roughly 90% seen only once; the top ten take approximately 2%. The specimen comprised peripheral blood, sampled before any cancer treatment. These receptors were taken from a female donor of 60 years or more with stage I lung adenocarcinoma. The CDR3 runs from the conserved cysteine through the conserved F or W.

cdr3_aa	j_call	v_call
CASSDWQDNQPQHF	TRBJ1-5	TRBV6-1
CAWSRDRGQGNTIYF	TRBJ1-3	TRBV30
CASTGQGKNIQYF	TRBJ2-4	TRBV2
CAISEGDRDQPQHF	TRBJ1-5	TRBV10-3
CAGSPRGGIGNQPQHF	TRBJ1-5	TRBV27
CASSSGTGANYGYTF	TRBJ1-2	TRBV5-4
CASSIGLAGDEQFF	TRBJ2-1	TRBV19
CASSSPGLADTYEQYF	TRBJ2-7	TRBV5-1
CAWRKKEGARYNEQFF	TRBJ2-1	TRBV30
CASWRGGRDEQFF	TRBJ2-1	TRBV19
CASSSEPGYGYTF	TRBJ1-2	TRBV5-4
CASSPLGGENTEAFF	TRBJ1-1	TRBV19
CASSVLRDRVKANTGELFF	TRBJ2-2	TRBV9
CASSIEGIYSNQPQHF	TRBJ1-5	TRBV19
CASSVGPYFTNEQFF	TRBJ2-1	TRBV6-1
CASSPTQQNEKLFF	TRBJ1-4	TRBV18
CASSEQLSTDTQYF	TRBJ2-3	TRBV10-1
CAWWTGGAPGGYTF	TRBJ1-2	TRBV30
CASSTEYEQFF	TRBJ2-1	TRBV19
CASSPGQVSSYEQYF	TRBJ2-7	TRBV28
CASSLIQGGGYTF	TRBJ1-2	TRBV27
CASSPRGGETQYF	TRBJ2-5	TRBV7-9
CASSLKTPVFTEAFF	TRBJ1-1	TRBV27
CAWSTQGYKSYEQYF	TRBJ2-7	TRBV30
CASSYSNRGSTQYF	TRBJ2-5	TRBV6-5
CASSERGLRGQLSYEQYF	TRBJ2-7	TRBV2
CASSLLARSISGNTIYF	TRBJ1-3	TRBV7-2
CASSGQALYEQYF	TRBJ2-7	TRBV2
CASSFLGVNQPQHF	TRBJ1-5	TRBV7-9
CASSYHLYEQYF	TRBJ2-7	TRBV6-6
CAISDRLLAGGKSYEQYF	TRBJ2-7	TRBV10-3
CASSHSPDEQYF	TRBJ2-7	TRBV6-5
CASSLASSFEAFF	TRBJ1-1	TRBV11-3
CASSQEAAAGGTEAFF	TRBJ1-1	TRBV4-3
CASSSYGVGTDTQYF	TRBJ2-3	TRBV27
CASSDRAGRYGYTF	TRBJ1-2	TRBV2
CASSFAKGGYSYNSPLHF	TRBJ1-6	TRBV7-8
CASSLGLQAQGTGELFF	TRBJ2-2	TRBV7-9
CAWNTRFTEAFF	TRBJ1-1	TRBV30
CASSSGQQQYF	TRBJ2-7	TRBV7-2
CASSLRQSSGNTIYF	TRBJ1-3	TRBV7-2